The rows below give T cell receptor beta chains drawn from one sample of a study of T cell responses to AZD1222 COVID-19 vaccine. TCRdb's copy holds only in-frame clones and misses some; the assay was immunoSEQ multiplex PCR. The sample has some 150,000 clones; roughly 90% are singletons. Specimen: peripheral blood, collected on day 0 of AZD1222 vaccination. Receptors were obtained from an adult in good health. Both conserved end residues are part of each CDR3. A D gene is named only where the DNA matches it firmly. Clone size is given for some rows only: seen once, a few or many times, or a class if the clone is expanded.

cdr3_aa cdr3_nt v_call d_call clone_size j_call
CASSSRTVGPGEQFF TGTGCCAGCAGTTCACGGACAGTAGGGCCAGGGGAGCAGTTCTTC TRBV27 - - TRBJ2-1
CASSINGGIEQFF TGTGCCAGTAGTATTAATGGGGGGATTGAGCAGTTCTTC TRBV19 - - TRBJ2-1
CASGLAKAALLDTIYF TGTGCCAGCGGGCTCGCTAAGGCAGCGCTCTTGGACACCATATATTTT TRBV2 - few TRBJ1-3
CASSSGRHSQETQYF TGTGCCAGCAGCTCGGGACGGCACTCGCAAGAGACCCAGTACTTC TRBV9 - once TRBJ2-5
CASSLAPGTGGRETQYF TGTGCCAGCAGCTTGGCTCCCGGGACAGGGGGCCGAGAGACCCAGTACTTC TRBV5-4 TRBD1 - TRBJ2-5
CASSPPGELTEAFF TGCGCCAGCAGCCCGCCAGGGGAGCTCACTGAAGCTTTCTTT TRBV4-1 - few TRBJ1-1
CATSDPSGVNEQFF TGTGCCACCAGTGATCCCAGTGGGGTCAATGAGCAGTTCTTC TRBV24-1 - - TRBJ2-1
CASSSGGSNEKLFF TGTGCCAGCAGCTCTGGGGGTTCTAATGAAAAACTGTTTTTT TRBV5-4 - - TRBJ1-4
CASSLGLPSDQPQHF TGTGCCAGCAGCTTAGGACTCCCGAGCGATCAGCCCCAGCATTTT TRBV7-2 - - TRBJ1-5
CASSYSGTSGIYGELFF TGTGCCAGCAGTTATTCCGGGACTAGCGGGATCTACGGGGAGCTGTTTTTT TRBV28 TRBD2 - TRBJ2-2
CASSGDLQETQYF TGTGCCAGCAGCGGGGACCTGCAAGAGACCCAGTACTTC TRBV9 - - TRBJ2-5
CASSLTDTSRETQYF TGCGCCAGCAGCCTAACAGACACCAGCCGAGAGACCCAGTACTTC TRBV5-1 - - TRBJ2-5
CASSPGQGVGQPQHF TGTGCCAGCAGCCCTGGCCAAGGGGTAGGCCAGCCCCAGCATTTT TRBV5-5 - once TRBJ1-5
CASSSPWDTEAFF TGTGCCAGCAGTTCGCCTTGGGACACTGAAGCTTTCTTT TRBV6-2/TRBV6-3 - - TRBJ1-1
CASSQDWRGDQPQHF TGCGCCAGCAGCCAAGATTGGAGAGGAGATCAGCCCCAGCATTTT TRBV4-3 - - TRBJ1-5
CASSYSTSGLSYEQYF TGTGCCAGCAGTTACTCTACTAGCGGGCTTTCCTACGAGCAGTACTTC TRBV6-5 TRBD2 - TRBJ2-7
CASSYAGRGTSPLHF TGTGCCAGCAGTTATGCGGGCAGGGGGACTTCACCCCTCCACTTT TRBV6-5 TRBD1 few TRBJ1-6
CASSPGTGHTGELFF TGTGCCAGCAGTCCCGGGACAGGCCACACCGGGGAGCTGTTTTTT TRBV6-4 TRBD1 - TRBJ2-2
CASSLQTSVEQYF TGCGCCAGCAGTCTTCAGACTAGTGTCGAGCAGTACTTC TRBV4-1 - - TRBJ2-7
CASSDFRHDGYTF TGTGCCAGCAGTGACTTCCGCCATGATGGCTACACCTTC TRBV2 - once TRBJ1-2
CASSLPLTSGGETQYF TGCGCCAGCAGCTTGCCCCTGACTAGCGGGGGAGAGACCCAGTACTTC TRBV5-1 TRBD2 - TRBJ2-5
CASSPLRGHYEQYF TGTGCCAGCTCACCGCTAAGGGGGCACTACGAGCAGTACTTC TRBV18 TRBD1 few TRBJ2-7
CASSPGLYEKLFF TGTGCCAGCTCACCAGGCCTTTACGAAAAACTGTTTTTT TRBV18 - - TRBJ1-4
CASSVGTGTYEQYF TGTGCTAGCAGCGTTGGGACAGGGACCTACGAGCAGTACTTC TRBV7-7 TRBD1 - TRBJ2-7
CASRSTGSGNTIYF TGTGCCAGCAGGTCAACAGGGTCCGGAAACACCATATATTTT TRBV7-2 - - TRBJ1-3
CASDRLRATNEKLFF TGTGCCAGCGATCGGCTCCGAGCAACTAATGAAAAACTGTTTTTT TRBV2 - - TRBJ1-4
CASSLVQDPWLAYSNQPQHF TGTGCCAGCAGCTTGGTACAGGACCCTTGGTTAGCTTATAGCAATCAGCCCCAGCATTTT TRBV5-8 - - TRBJ1-5
CASSVTASYEQYF TGTGCCAGCAGCGTGACAGCTTCCTACGAGCAGTACTTC TRBV4-2 - - TRBJ2-7
CASSQGAQRHLAFF TGCGCCAGCAGCCAAGGGGCCCAACGACATTTGGCTTTCTTT TRBV4-1 - - TRBJ1-1
CASSSKTTSGGPITYEQYF TGTGCCAGCAGCTCCAAAACGACTAGCGGGGGCCCGATCACCTACGAGCAGTACTTC TRBV5-5 TRBD2 - TRBJ2-7
CASSEAGIGGTQYF TGTGCCAGCAGTGAAGCTGGGATAGGCGGGACCCAGTACTTC TRBV2 - - TRBJ2-5
CASSIDGGRNQPQHF TGTGCCAGTAGTATAGATGGGGGACGGAATCAGCCCCAGCATTTT TRBV19 - - TRBJ1-5